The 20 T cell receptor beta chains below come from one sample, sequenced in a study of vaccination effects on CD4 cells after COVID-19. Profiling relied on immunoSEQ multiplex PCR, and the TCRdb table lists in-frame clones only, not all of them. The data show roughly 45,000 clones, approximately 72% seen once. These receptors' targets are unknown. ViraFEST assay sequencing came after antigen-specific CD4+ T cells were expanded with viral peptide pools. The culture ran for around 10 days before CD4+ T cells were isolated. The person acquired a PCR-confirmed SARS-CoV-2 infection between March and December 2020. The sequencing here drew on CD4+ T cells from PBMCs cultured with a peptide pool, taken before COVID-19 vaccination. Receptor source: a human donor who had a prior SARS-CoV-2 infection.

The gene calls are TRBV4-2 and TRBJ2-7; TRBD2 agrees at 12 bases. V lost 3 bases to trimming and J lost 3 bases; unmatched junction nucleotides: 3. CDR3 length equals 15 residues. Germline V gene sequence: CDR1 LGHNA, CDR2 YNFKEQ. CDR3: CASSQLLAGGYEQYF. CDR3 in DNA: TGTGCCAGCAGCCAGCTACTAGCGGGGGGCTACGAGCAGTACTTC.

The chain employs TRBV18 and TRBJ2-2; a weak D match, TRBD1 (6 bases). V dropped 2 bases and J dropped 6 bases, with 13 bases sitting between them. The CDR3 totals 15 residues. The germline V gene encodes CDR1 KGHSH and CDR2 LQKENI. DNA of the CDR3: TGTGCCAGCTCACCAGGCAACAGGGCCTCCGGGGAGCTGTTTTTT. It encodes CASSPGNRASGELFF. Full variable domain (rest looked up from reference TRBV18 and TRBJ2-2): NAGVMQNPRHLVRRRGQEARLRCSPMKGHSHVYWYRQLPEEGLKFMVYLQKENIIDESGMPKERFSAEFPKEGPSILRIQQVVRGDSAAYFCASSPGNRASGELFFGEGSRLTVL.

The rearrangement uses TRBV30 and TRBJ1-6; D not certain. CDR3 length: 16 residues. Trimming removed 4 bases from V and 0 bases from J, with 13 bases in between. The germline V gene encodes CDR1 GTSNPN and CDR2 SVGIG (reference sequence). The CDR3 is CAWTLGTISYNSPLHF. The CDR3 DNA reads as TGTGCCTGGACGCTAGGAACAATCTCCTATAATTCACCCCTCCACTTT.

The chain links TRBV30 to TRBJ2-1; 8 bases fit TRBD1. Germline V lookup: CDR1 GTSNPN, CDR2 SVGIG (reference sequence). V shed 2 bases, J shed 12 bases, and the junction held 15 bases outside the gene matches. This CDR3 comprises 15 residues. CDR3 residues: CAWSKDRVFPAAQFF. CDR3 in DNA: TGTGCCTGGAGTAAGGACAGGGTTTTCCCGGCTGCGCAGTTCTTC. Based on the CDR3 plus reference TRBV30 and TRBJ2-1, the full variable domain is SQTIHQWPATLVQPVGSPLSLECTVEGTSNPNLYWYRQAAGRGLQLLFYSVGIGQISSEVPQNLSASRPQDRQFILSSKKLLLSDSGFYLCAWSKDRVFPAAQFFGPGTRLTVL.

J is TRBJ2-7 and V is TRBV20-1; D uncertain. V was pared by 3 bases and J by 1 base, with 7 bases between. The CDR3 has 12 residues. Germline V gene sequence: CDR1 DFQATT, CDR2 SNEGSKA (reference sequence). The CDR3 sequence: CSASRPSYEQYF. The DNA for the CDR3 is TGCAGTGCTAGTCGACCTTCCTACGAGCAGTACTTC.

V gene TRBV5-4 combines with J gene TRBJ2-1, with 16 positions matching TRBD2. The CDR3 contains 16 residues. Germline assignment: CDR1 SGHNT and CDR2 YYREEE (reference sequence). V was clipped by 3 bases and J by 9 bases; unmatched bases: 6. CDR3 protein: CASSSGTSGGASEQFF. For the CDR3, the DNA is TGTGCCAGCAGCTCCGGGACTAGCGGGGGGGCCAGTGAGCAGTTCTTC.

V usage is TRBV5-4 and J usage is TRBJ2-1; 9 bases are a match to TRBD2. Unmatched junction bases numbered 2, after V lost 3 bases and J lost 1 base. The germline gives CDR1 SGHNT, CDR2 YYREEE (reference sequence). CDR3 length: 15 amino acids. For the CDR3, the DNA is TGTGCCAGCAGCTCGACTAGCGGATCCTACAATGAGCAGTTCTTC. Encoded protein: CASSSTSGSYNEQFF.

The chain's CDR3 is CASRGLAGGIHEQYF. The CDR3 DNA reads TGTGCCAGCAGAGGACTAGCGGGAGGTATCCACGAGCAGTACTTC. V and J are TRBV6-5 and TRBJ2-7, with 14 positions matching TRBD2. CDR1 and CDR2 (germline): MNHEY, SVGAGI. V dropped 6 bases and J dropped 5; count of bases not matched to a gene: 6. The CDR3 consists of 15 residues.

In DNA, the CDR3 is TGTGCCAGCAGAGCAGGACAAGCGAACACTGAAGCTTTCTTT. It codes for CASRAGQANTEAFF. The genes are TRBV7-9 and TRBJ1-1; the D gene is possibly TRBD1 (5 bases). The CDR3 has 14 residues. The V end lost 6 bases, the J end lost 1 base, and 12 bases lay between the germline ends. From germline, CDR1 is SEHNR and CDR2 FQNEAQ (reference sequence).

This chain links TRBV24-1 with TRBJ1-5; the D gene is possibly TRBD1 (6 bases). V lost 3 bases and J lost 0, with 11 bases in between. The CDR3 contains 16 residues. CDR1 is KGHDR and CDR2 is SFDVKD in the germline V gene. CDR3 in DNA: TGTGCCACCAGTGATCGGACAGACAGTAGCAATCAGCCCCAGCATTTT. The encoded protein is CATSDRTDSSNQPQHF.

This CDR3 reads CASSLTGTYGYTF. CDR3 DNA: TGTGCCAGCAGCTTAACAGGGACCTATGGCTACACCTTC. The rearrangement uses TRBV7-9 and TRBJ1-2; tentative D call: TRBD1 (6 bases). The V gene's germline CDR1 is SEHNR and CDR2 FQNEAQ (reference sequence). V was trimmed by 2 bases and J by 4 bases, leaving 8 bases between them. CDR3 length: 13 amino acids.

The CDR3 DNA is TGTGCCAGTGGGGACAGGGGAGTCGGGGATACGCAGTATTTT. Protein product: CASGDRGVGDTQYF. The chain couples TRBV6-6 to TRBJ2-3; 10 positions agree with TRBD1. V lost 9 bases and J lost 6; bases outside the gene matches: 9. Germline V gives CDR1 MNHNY, CDR2 SVGAGI (reference sequence). The CDR3 contains 14 residues.

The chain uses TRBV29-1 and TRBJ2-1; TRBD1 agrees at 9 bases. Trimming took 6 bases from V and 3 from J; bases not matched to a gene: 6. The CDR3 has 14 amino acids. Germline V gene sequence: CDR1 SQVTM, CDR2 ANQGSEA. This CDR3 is CSVSDRGGYNEQFF. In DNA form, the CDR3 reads TGCAGCGTATCGGACAGGGGTGGCTACAATGAGCAGTTCTTC.

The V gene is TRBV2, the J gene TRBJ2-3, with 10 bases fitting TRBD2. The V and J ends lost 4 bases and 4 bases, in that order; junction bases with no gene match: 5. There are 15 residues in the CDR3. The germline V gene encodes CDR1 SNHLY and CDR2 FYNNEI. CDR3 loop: CASSGSGGRADTQYF. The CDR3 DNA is TGTGCCAGCAGTGGTAGCGGGGGGAGGGCAGATACGCAGTATTTT. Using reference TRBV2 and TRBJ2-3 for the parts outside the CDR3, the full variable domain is EPEVTQTPSHQVTQMGQEVILRCVPISNHLYFYWYRQILGQKVEFLVSFYNNEISEKSEIFDDQFSVERPDGSNFTLKIRSTKLEDSAMYFCASSGSGGRADTQYFGPGTRLTVL.

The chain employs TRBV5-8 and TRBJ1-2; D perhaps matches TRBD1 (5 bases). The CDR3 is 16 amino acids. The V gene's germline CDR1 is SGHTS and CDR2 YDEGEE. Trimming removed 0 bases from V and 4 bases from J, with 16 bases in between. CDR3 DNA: TGTGCCAGCAGCTTGGACTCGGGGGTCCCTATCTATGGCTACACCTTC. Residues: CASSLDSGVPIYGYTF.

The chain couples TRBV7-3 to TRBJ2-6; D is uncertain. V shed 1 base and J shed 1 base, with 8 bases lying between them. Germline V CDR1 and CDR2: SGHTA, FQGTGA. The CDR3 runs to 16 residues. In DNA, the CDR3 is TGTGCCAGCAGCTTAAGAGCCAGGTCTGGGGCCAACGTCCTGACTTTC. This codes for CASSLRARSGANVLTF.

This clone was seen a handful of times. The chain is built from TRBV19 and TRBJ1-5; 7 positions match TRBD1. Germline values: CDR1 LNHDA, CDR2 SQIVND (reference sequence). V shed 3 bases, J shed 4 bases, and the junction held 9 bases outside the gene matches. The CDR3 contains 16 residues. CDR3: CASSIGWGDRNQPQHF. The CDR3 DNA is TGTGCCAGTAGTATTGGTTGGGGGGACAGAAATCAGCCCCAGCATTTT. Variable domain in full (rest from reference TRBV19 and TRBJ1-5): DGGITQSPKYLFRKEGQNVTLSCEQNLNHDAMYWYRQDPGQGLRLIYYSQIVNDFQKGDIAEGYSVSREKKESFPLTVTSAQKNPTAFYLCASSIGWGDRNQPQHFGDGTRLSIL.

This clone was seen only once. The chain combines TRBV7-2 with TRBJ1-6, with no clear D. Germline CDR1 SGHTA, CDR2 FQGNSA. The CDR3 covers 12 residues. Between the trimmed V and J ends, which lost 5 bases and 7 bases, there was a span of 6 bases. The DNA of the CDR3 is TGTGCCAGCAGCATTACCAATTCACCCCTCCACTTT. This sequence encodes CASSITNSPLHF.

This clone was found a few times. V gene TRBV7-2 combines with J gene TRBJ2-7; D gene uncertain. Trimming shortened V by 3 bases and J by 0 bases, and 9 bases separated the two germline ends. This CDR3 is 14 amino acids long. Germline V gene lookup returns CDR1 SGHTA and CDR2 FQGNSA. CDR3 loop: CASSLAANSYEQYF. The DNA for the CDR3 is TGTGCCAGCAGCTTGGCCGCAAACTCCTACGAGCAGTACTTC.

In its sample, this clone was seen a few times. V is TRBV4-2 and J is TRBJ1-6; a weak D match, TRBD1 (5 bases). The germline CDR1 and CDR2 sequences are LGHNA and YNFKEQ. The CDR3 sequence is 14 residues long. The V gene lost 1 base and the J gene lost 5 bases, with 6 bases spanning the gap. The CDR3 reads CASSQGGDNSPLHF. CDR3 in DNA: TGTGCCAGCAGCCAAGGGGGGGATAATTCACCCCTCCACTTT.